What follows are 31 T cell receptor beta chains derived from one specimen sequenced in a study of ipilimumab plus nivolumab after autologous stem cell transplantation. Profiled with immunoSEQ multiplex PCR; TCRdb holds only in-frame clones, not every one. This sample yields tens of thousands of clones, of which just over 85% are seen a single time; 5.2% belongs to the top ten. The sample in question was PBMCs, obtained in a trial of ipilimumab plus nivolumab as post-transplant consolidation. The receptor source for this set is a male donor with diffuse large B-cell lymphoma.

V usage is TRBV6-6 and J usage is TRBJ1-2; D is ambiguous. Germline V gives CDR1 MNHNY, CDR2 SVGAGI (reference sequence). Trimming removed 2 bases from V and 7 bases from J, with 8 bases in between. This CDR3 region has 12 residues. CDR3 nucleotide sequence: TGTGCCAGCAGTTACAGGGCTGCTGGCTACACCTTC. It is translated as CASSYRAAGYTF.

A word on this clone: The germline gene is not matched at one end of the junction; a read error may be the cause. The CDR3 nucleotides are TGTGCCAGCAGGGAGGACAGGGGCACCCAAGCGACCCAGTACTTC. This gives the protein CASREDRGTQATQYF. The V and J genes are TRBV2 and TRBJ2-5; TRBD1 aligns across 9 bases. CDR3 length: 15 amino acids. In germline, CDR1 is SNHLY, CDR2 FYNNEI.

This sequence joins TRBV5-1 and TRBJ2-5; 9 nucleotides line up with TRBD2. V gave up 0 bases and J gave up 4 bases; unmatched junction bases: 10. Germline V gives CDR1 SGHRS, CDR2 YFSETQ. This CDR3 is built from 17 residues. CDR3 nucleotide sequence: TGCGCCAGCAGCTTGGCGGGGTTGCGCGGGGGGGCAGAGACCCAGTACTTC. This translates into CASSLAGLRGGAETQYF. The entire variable domain, with the rest obtained from reference TRBV5-1 and TRBJ2-5, is as follows: KAGVTQTPRYLIKTRGQQVTLSCSPISGHRSVSWYQQTPGQGLQFLFEYFSETQRNKGNFPGRFSGRQFSNSRSEMNVSTLELGDSALYLCASSLAGLRGGAETQYFGPGTRLLVL.

This chain's CDR3 is CASSGGRGVSYEQYF. The DNA of the CDR3 is TGTGCCAGCAGCGGGGGACGGGGGGTTTCCTACGAGCAGTACTTC. V gene TRBV5-4 combines with J gene TRBJ2-7, with 7 positions matching TRBD2. The CDR3 consists of 15 residues. V was clipped by 4 bases and J by 1 base; unmatched bases: 8. Germline values: CDR1 SGHNT, CDR2 YYREEE (reference sequence). The complete variable domain, with remaining parts taken from reference TRBV5-4 and TRBJ2-7, reads ETGVTQSPTHLIKTRGQQVTLRCSSQSGHNTVSWYQQALGQGPQFIFQYYREEENGRGNFPPRFSGLQFPNYSSELNVNALELDDSALYLCASSGGRGVSYEQYFGPGTRLTVT.

V is TRBV6-5 and J is TRBJ1-5; D unresolved. Germline V gene lookup returns CDR1 MNHEY and CDR2 SVGAGI. Trimming took off 0 bases at V and 6 bases at J, with 6 bases between the two ends. This CDR3 is 13 amino acids long. The CDR3 loop reads CASSYSDSQPQHF. The CDR3 DNA reads TGTGCCAGCAGTTACTCGGATAGTCAGCCCCAGCATTTT.

This clone was seen once. This chain links TRBV13 with TRBJ1-2, with TRBD1 matching 7 bases. This CDR3 contains 15 residues. Germline CDR1 PRHDT, CDR2 FYEKMQ (reference sequence). J lost 0 bases, V lost 5 bases, and 6 bases had no gene match. The CDR3: CASSPNRGPNYGYTF. The CDR3 nucleotides read TGTGCCAGCAGCCCCAACAGGGGACCTAACTATGGCTACACCTTC.

Here the CDR3 reads CASNPMTTDRGRYEQYF. The DNA of the CDR3 is TGTGCCAGCAACCCAATGACGACGGACAGGGGACGATACGAGCAGTACTTC. The rearrangement uses TRBV21-1 and TRBJ2-7; the table calls TRBD1, which could not be checked here. TRBV21-1 is annotated as a pseudogene. The CDR3 is made up of 17 amino acids.

The CDR3 DNA reads TGTGCCAGCAGCTTAGGGATAGCGACTGGTGAGACCCAGTACTTC. Translated: CASSLGIATGETQYF. V is TRBV7-2 and J is TRBJ2-5; D possibly corresponds to TRBD2 (5 bases). The CDR3 loop spans 15 amino acids. Germline-derived CDR1 and CDR2 are SGHTA and FQGNSA. V lost 1 base and J lost 5, with 14 bases in between.

V and J are TRBV13 and TRBJ2-1, with 10 bases identical to TRBD2. The CDR3 totals 18 residues. J gave up 4 bases and V 0 bases, and 9 bases lay outside the gene matches. Germline lookup yields CDR1 PRHDT and CDR2 FYEKMQ (reference sequence). This CDR3 is CASSLGRAGGNYYNEQFF. CDR3 in DNA: TGTGCCAGCAGCTTAGGCAGAGCGGGGGGGAATTATTACAATGAGCAGTTCTTC.

The chain recombines TRBV4-2 with TRBJ2-3; D gene ambiguous. V lost 4 bases to trimming and J lost 2 bases, with 4 bases between them. Germline-derived CDR1 and CDR2 are LGHNA and YNFKEQ. The length of the CDR3 is 12 residues. The CDR3 is CASSPDTDTQYF. The CDR3 bases are TGTGCCAGCAGCCCCGACACAGATACGCAGTATTTT.

The V and J genes are TRBV11-2 and TRBJ2-5; TRBD1 matches 7 bases. The V gene end was trimmed by 5 bases and the J gene end by 1 base; junction bases not matched to a gene: 13. Germline lookup yields CDR1 SGHAT and CDR2 FQNNGV. The CDR3 is 17 residues long. CDR3 loop: CASSPQSYEGAQETQYF. CDR3 sequence (DNA): TGTGCCAGCAGCCCACAATCCTACGAGGGGGCCCAAGAGACCCAGTACTTC.

The gene calls are TRBV7-8 and TRBJ2-3; 9 nucleotides match TRBD2. Germline loops: CDR1 SGHVS, CDR2 FQNEAQ. The V segment lost 0 bases and the J segment 5 bases; nucleotides outside the gene matches: 9. The CDR3 sequence is 17 residues long. The CDR3 nucleotides read TGTGCCAGCAGCTTAGCGATGCTAGCGGGGCTTAAAGATACGCAGTATTTT. Protein sequence: CASSLAMLAGLKDTQYF.

The genes are TRBV19 and TRBJ1-5; D is unclear. V was pared by 4 bases and J by 9 bases, with 16 bases between. This CDR3 region has 14 residues. Germline CDR1 LNHDA, CDR2 SQIVND (reference sequence). The CDR3 DNA follows: TGTGCCAGTAGTAAATCGCAAGGTAGCGGGCCCCAGCATTTT. Translated: CASSKSQGSGPQHF.

CDR3: CATSSKNRWTGGNSDYEQYF. The CDR3 region has the DNA TGTGCCACCAGCAGCAAAAACAGATGGACAGGGGGCAATTCCGACTACGAGCAGTACTTC. The chain links TRBV15 to TRBJ2-5, with 11 bases fitting TRBD1. The J call is uncertain, as TRBJ2-7 better fits the DNA end. The CDR3 is 20 residues long. Germline loops: CDR1 LNHNV, CDR2 YYDKDF (reference sequence).

The chain links TRBV6-1 to TRBJ1-1; 9 bases map to TRBD1. Per germline, CDR1 MNHNS and CDR2 SASEGT. With 3 bases clipped from V and 11 bases from J, the junction kept 13 bases outside the gene matches. The CDR3 is 15 amino acids. The CDR3 region is CASSDLQGARFEAFF. The CDR3 DNA is TGTGCCAGCAGTGATTTACAGGGGGCCAGGTTCGAGGCTTTCTTT.

The genes are TRBV4-2 and TRBJ2-7; TRBD2 might be the D (5 bases). CDR3 size: 15 residues. CDR1 and CDR2 from the germline V gene are LGHNA and YNFKEQ. The V and J ends lost 5 bases and 0 bases respectively, with 14 bases between them. The CDR3 here is CASSFSRGSSYEQYF. The CDR3 region has the DNA TGTGCCAGCAGCTTTAGCAGAGGGAGCTCCTACGAGCAGTACTTC.

The rearrangement uses TRBV7-2 and TRBJ1-2; TRBD1 matches 12 bases. The CDR3 is 15 amino acids. The V segment lost 2 bases and the J segment 7 bases; nucleotides outside the gene matches: 5. Germline CDR1 and CDR2: SGHTA and FQGNSA. The CDR3 DNA sequence: TGTGCCAGCAGCTTACCCGGGACAGGGGGCAGTGGCTACACCTTC. Protein product: CASSLPGTGGSGYTF.

The chain has TRBV19 and TRBJ2-7; no reliable D call. The CDR3 totals 13 residues. V lost 3 bases and J 2 bases, leaving 8 bases between the germline ends. Germline V CDR1 and CDR2: LNHDA, SQIVND (reference sequence). Here the CDR3 DNA reads TGTGCCAGTAGTATCCGACCTACCTACGAGCAGTACTTC. Its protein product is CASSIRPTYEQYF.

V usage is TRBV25-1 and J usage is TRBJ2-2; 7 bases fit TRBD1. The V gene's germline CDR1 is MGHDK and CDR2 SYGVNS. CDR3 length: 17 residues. Trimming cost V 1 base and J 2 bases; bases outside gene matches: 7. Here the CDR3 DNA reads TGTGCCAGCAGTGAATTAAGGACAGGTCCTAACACCGGGGAGCTGTTTTTT. It yields the protein CASSELRTGPNTGELFF.

This clone was observed a handful of times. The chain links TRBV6-1 to TRBJ2-3; 10 nucleotides agree with TRBD2. This CDR3 has 14 residues. CDR1 is MNHNS, CDR2 SASEGT, per germline. The trim removed 6 bases at V and 2 bases at J, leaving 2 bases unmatched. The CDR3 coding sequence is TGTGCCAGCAGACTAGCGGGGAACACAGATACGCAGTATTTT. Translation: CASRLAGNTDTQYF.

This chain joins TRBV9 and TRBJ2-2; TRBD1 is a possible D gene (5 bases). Trimming removed 6 bases from V and 6 bases from J, with 18 bases in between. The CDR3 totals 15 residues. Germline CDR1 and CDR2: SGDLS and YYNGEE. CDR3 nucleotides: TGTGCCAGCACCCCGGCCGCAGGGTGGCCCGGGGAGCTGTTTTTT. Its protein is CASTPAAGWPGELFF.

The J gene is TRBJ1-2, the V gene TRBV6-1, with 7 bases lining up with TRBD1. The CDR3 has 16 amino acids. Germline V gene lookup returns CDR1 MNHNS and CDR2 SASEGT. V dropped 3 bases and J dropped 2; count of bases not matched to a gene: 9. The CDR3 DNA sequence: TGTGCCAGCAGTGAGCCGAGGGACAGCGGGAACTATGGCTACACCTTC. Protein sequence: CASSEPRDSGNYGYTF.

The chain couples TRBV9 to TRBJ1-5; D remains ambiguous. V was clipped by 8 bases and J by 2 bases, with 20 bases between them. The CDR3 covers 16 residues. Germline assignment: CDR1 SGDLS and CDR2 YYNGEE. CDR3 coding DNA: TGTGCCAGGGAACTAATTCCCCCTCAGGGCAATCAGCCCCAGCATTTT. Its protein is CARELIPPQGNQPQHF.

The chain has TRBV19 and TRBJ1-1; D unclear. Trimming took off 3 bases at V and 6 bases at J, with 11 bases between the two ends. In germline, CDR1 is LNHDA, CDR2 SQIVND (reference sequence). This CDR3 contains 13 residues. The CDR3 nucleotides read TGTGCCAGTAGTATTTCAGGAGCCGCTGAAGCTTTCTTT. Translated, it gives CASSISGAAEAFF.

The chain recombines TRBV13 with TRBJ2-5, with D hard to call. CDR1 and CDR2 (germline): PRHDT, FYEKMQ (reference sequence). With 0 bases removed from V and 4 bases from J, the gap between germline ends came to 6 bases. This CDR3 contains 13 residues. CDR3 sequence: CASSLGRRETQYF. The CDR3 nucleotides read TGTGCCAGCAGCTTAGGCCGGCGAGAGACCCAGTACTTC. The full variable domain, with the rest looked up from reference TRBV13 and TRBJ2-5, is AAGVIQSPRHLIKEKRETATLKCYPIPRHDTVYWYQQGPGQDPQFLISFYEKMQSDKGSIPDRFSAQQFSDYHSELNMSSLELGDSALYFCASSLGRRETQYFGPGTRLLVL.

The rearrangement joins TRBV28 to TRBJ2-7, with unresolved D. The CDR3 totals 11 residues. The germline CDR1 and CDR2 sequences are MDHEN and SYDVKM. V was cut by 6 bases and J by 7 bases, with 10 bases left in between. CDR3 residues: CASSWAGEQYF. CDR3 sequence (DNA): TGTGCCAGCAGCTGGGCCGGGGAGCAGTACTTC.

V gene TRBV6-1 combines with J gene TRBJ2-5, with D tentatively TRBD1 (6 bases). The germline gives CDR1 MNHNS, CDR2 SASEGT. Trimming stripped 2 bases from V and 3 bases from J, with 28 bases between. This CDR3 is 20 amino acids long. DNA for the CDR3: TGTGCCAGCAGTGAATTGGAGATTCTGACAGGTCGGTTGAGGAAAGAGACCCAGTACTTC. It is translated as CASSELEILTGRLRKETQYF.

The chain carries TRBV5-1 and TRBJ2-2; 7 bases align to TRBD1. The CDR3 is 17 residues long. Germline CDR1 and CDR2: SGHRS and YFSETQ. V lost 3 bases to trimming and J lost 1 base; unmatched junction nucleotides: 9. CDR3: CASSSRTGELNTGELFF. For the CDR3, the DNA is TGCGCCAGCAGCTCTCGCACAGGGGAACTGAACACCGGGGAGCTGTTTTTT.

The chain recombines TRBV5-1 with TRBJ2-7; D is possibly TRBD2 (8 bases). The CDR3 extends over 15 amino acids. CDR1 is SGHRS, CDR2 YFSETQ, per germline. The V end lost 6 bases, the J end lost 2 bases, and 18 bases lay between the germline ends. The CDR3 protein is CASTTGGTAPYEQYF. CDR3 nucleotides: TGCGCCAGCACGACGGGGGGGACAGCCCCCTACGAGCAGTACTTC.

There are a few counts of this clone. V gene TRBV29-1 combines with J gene TRBJ2-5; tentatively, D is TRBD2 (6 bases). The germline V and J ends were trimmed by 0 bases and 5 bases, with 28 bases remaining between them. The CDR3 runs 19 residues. The germline V gene encodes CDR1 SQVTM and CDR2 ANQGSEA. CDR3 in DNA: TGCAGCGTTGAAGAGGGACTTTGGCATAGCGAGGGGTTTTATGAGACCCAGTACTTC. Its protein product is CSVEEGLWHSEGFYETQYF.

The V call is TRBV19, the J call TRBJ1-2, with D unclear. The length of the CDR3 is 14 residues. Trimming took 8 bases from V and 8 from J, leaving 21 bases between them. Germline CDR1 reads LNHDA; CDR2 reads SQIVND (reference sequence). CDR3 sequence: CASSGVTSLRGYTF. CDR3 DNA: TGTGCCAGTTCTGGCGTGACCTCCCTGCGGGGCTACACCTTC.